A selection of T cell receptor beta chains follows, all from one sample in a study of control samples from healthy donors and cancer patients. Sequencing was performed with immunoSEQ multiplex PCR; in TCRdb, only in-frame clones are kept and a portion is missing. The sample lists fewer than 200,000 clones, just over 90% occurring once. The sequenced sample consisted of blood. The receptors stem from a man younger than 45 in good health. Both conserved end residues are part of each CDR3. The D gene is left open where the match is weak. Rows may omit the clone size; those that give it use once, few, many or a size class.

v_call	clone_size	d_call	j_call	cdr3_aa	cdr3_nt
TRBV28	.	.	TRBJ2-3	CAIRERPRTDTQYF	TGTGCCATCAGGGAGCGGCCACGCACAGATACGCAGTATTTT
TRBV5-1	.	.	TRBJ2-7	CASSGVRDEQYF	TGCGCCAGCAGTGGCGTGAGGGACGAGCAGTACTTC
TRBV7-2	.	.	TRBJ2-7	CASSFSGEQYF	TGTGCCAGCAGCTTTTCAGGCGAGCAGTACTTC
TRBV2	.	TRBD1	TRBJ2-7	CASSVGTGVPSEQYF	TGTGCCAGCAGTGTTGGGACAGGGGTTCCCAGCGAGCAGTACTTC
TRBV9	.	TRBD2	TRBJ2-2	CASSTTATSGNTGELFF	TGTGCCAGCAGCACCACCGCAACTAGCGGGAACACCGGGGAGCTGTTTTTT
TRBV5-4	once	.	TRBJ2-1	CASSSGGSSGHSYNEQFF	TGTGCCAGCAGTTCTGGAGGGTCGAGCGGCCACTCCTACAATGAGCAGTTCTTC
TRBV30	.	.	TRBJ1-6	CAWSRDPNSPLHF	TGTGCCTGGTCCAGGGACCCTAATTCACCCCTCCACTTT
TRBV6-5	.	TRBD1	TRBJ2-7	CASPGQGMSEQYF	TGTGCCAGCCCTGGACAGGGAATGAGCGAGCAGTACTTC
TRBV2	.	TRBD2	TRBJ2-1	CASSEGLAGINEQFF	TGTGCCAGCAGTGAGGGGTTAGCGGGAATCAATGAGCAGTTCTTC
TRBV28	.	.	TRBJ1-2	CASSGVQGGYTF	TGTGCCAGCAGTGGCGTACAGGGTGGCTACACCTTC
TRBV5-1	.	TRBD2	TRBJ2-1	CASSSTSGRGYNEQFF	TGCGCCAGCAGCTCTACTAGCGGGAGGGGCTACAATGAGCAGTTCTTC
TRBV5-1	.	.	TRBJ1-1	CASSSELNTEAFF	TGCGCCAGCAGCTCGGAGCTGAACACTGAAGCTTTCTTT
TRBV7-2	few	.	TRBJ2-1	CASSLAPVAEQFF	TGTGCCAGCAGCTTAGCCCCAGTAGCTGAGCAGTTCTTC
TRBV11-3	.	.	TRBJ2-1	CASSLTGGPENEQFF	TGTGCCAGCAGCTTAACTGGGGGGCCTGAGAATGAGCAGTTCTTC
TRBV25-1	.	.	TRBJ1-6	CASSESGRVRSPLHF	TGTGCCAGCAGTGAATCAGGCAGGGTGAGATCACCCCTCCACTTT
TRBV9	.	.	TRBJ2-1	CASSETGTADIYNEQFF	TGTGCCAGCAGCGAGACCGGGACGGCTGATATCTACAATGAGCAGTTCTTC
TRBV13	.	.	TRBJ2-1	CASSSTVGNEQFF	TGTGCCAGCAGCTCTACGGTAGGAAATGAGCAGTTCTTC